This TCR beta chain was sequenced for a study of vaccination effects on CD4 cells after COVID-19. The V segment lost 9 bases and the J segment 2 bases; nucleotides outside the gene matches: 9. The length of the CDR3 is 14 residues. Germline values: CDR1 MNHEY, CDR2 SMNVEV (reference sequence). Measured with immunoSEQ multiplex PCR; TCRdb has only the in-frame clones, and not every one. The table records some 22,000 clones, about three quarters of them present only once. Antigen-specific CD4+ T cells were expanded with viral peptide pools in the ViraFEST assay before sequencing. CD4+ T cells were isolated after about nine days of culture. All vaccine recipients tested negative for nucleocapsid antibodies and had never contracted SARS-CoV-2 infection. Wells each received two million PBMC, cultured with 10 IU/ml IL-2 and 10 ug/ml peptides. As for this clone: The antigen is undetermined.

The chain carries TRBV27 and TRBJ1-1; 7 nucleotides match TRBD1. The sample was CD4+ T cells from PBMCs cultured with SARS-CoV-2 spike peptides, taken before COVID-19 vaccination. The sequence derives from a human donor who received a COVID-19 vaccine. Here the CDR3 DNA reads TGTGCCAGTCAAGGGGGCGCGAGAAACACTGAAGCTTTCTTT. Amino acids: CASQGGARNTEAFF.